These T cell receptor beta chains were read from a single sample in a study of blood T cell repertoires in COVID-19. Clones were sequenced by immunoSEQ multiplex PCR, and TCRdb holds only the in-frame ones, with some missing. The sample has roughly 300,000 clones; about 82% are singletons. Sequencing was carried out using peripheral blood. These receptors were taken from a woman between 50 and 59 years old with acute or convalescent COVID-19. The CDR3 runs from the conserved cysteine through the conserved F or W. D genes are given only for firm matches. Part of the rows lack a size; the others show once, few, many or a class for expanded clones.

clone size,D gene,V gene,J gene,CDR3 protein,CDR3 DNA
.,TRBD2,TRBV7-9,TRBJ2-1,CASSLVISGRPPFF,TGTGCCAGCAGCTTGGTAATTAGCGGGAGGCCGCCGTTCTTC
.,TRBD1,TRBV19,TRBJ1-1,CASSIVGQQGDRAEAFF,TGTGCCAGTAGTATAGTGGGGCAACAGGGAGACAGGGCTGAAGCTTTCTTT
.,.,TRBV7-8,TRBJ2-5,CASSLALQETQYF,TGTGCCAGCAGCTTAGCCCTCCAAGAGACCCAGTACTTC
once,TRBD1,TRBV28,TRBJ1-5,CASSSRQGWQPQHF,TGTGCCAGCAGTTCACGACAGGGGTGGCAGCCCCAGCATTTT
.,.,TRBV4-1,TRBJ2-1,CASSQENSYNEQFF,TGCGCCAGCAGCCAAGAAAACAGCTACAATGAGCAGTTCTTC
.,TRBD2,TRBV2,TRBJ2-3,CASRGRAGTDTQYF,TGTGCCAGCAGGGGGAGGGCGGGCACAGATACGCAGTATTTT
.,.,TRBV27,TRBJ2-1,CASSLVRGNEQFF,TGTGCCAGCAGTTTAGTTCGGGGAAATGAGCAGTTCTTC
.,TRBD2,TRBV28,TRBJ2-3,CASRERTSGRLIDTQYF,TGTGCCAGCAGAGAACGGACTAGCGGGAGACTGATAGATACGCAGTATTTT
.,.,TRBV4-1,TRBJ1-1,CASSQVGTGNTEAFF,TGCGCCAGCAGCCAAGTAGGAACGGGGAACACTGAAGCTTTCTTT
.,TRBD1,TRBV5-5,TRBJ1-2,CASSLEGTGRSGYTF,TGTGCCAGCAGCTTGGAAGGGACAGGGAGGTCTGGCTACACCTTC
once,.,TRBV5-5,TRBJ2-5,CASSSPSSGETQYF,TGTGCCAGCAGCTCGCCTAGTAGTGGAGAGACCCAGTACTTC
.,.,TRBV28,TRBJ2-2,CASRGYSQSGTNTGELFF,TGTGCCAGCAGAGGTTATTCCCAATCCGGGACGAACACCGGGGAGCTGTTTTTT
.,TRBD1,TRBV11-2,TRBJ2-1,CASSLTPTGVQDEQFF,TGTGCCAGCAGCTTAACCCCGACAGGGGTTCAGGATGAGCAGTTCTTC
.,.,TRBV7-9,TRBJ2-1,CASSLVGGDAEQFF,TGTGCCAGCAGCTTAGTTGGCGGGGACGCTGAGCAGTTCTTC
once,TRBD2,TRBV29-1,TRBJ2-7,CSVASGNSYEQYF,TGCAGCGTTGCTAGCGGGAACTCCTACGAGCAGTACTTC
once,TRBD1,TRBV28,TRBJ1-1,CASSFPLTGDEAFF,TGTGCCAGCAGTTTCCCTCTAACAGGGGATGAAGCTTTCTTT
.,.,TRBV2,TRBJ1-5,CASSINQPQHF,TGTGCCAGCAGCATCAATCAGCCCCAGCATTTT
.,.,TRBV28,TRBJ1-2,CASSRGRGIDGYTF,TGTGCCAGCAGCCGGGGACGGGGGATCGATGGCTACACCTTC
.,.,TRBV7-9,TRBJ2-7,CASSLAYGDYEQYF,TGTGCCAGCAGCTTAGCGTACGGGGACTACGAGCAGTACTTC
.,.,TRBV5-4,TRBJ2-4,CASSLEAQAKNIQYF,TGTGCCAGCAGCTTGGAGGCACAGGCCAAAAACATTCAGTACTTC
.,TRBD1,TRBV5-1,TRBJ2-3,CASSLPGTETDTQYF,TGCGCCAGCAGCTTGCCAGGGACAGAAACAGATACGCAGTATTTT
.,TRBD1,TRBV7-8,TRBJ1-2,CASSLGDSYYGYTF,TGTGCCAGCAGCTTGGGGGACAGTTACTATGGCTACACCTTC
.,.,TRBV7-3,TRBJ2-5,CASSFGGGGETQYF,TGTGCCAGCAGCTTCGGGGGAGGAGGGGAGACCCAGTACTTC
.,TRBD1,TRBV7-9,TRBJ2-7,CASSSQGSYEQYF,TGTGCCAGCAGCTCACAGGGGTCCTACGAGCAGTACTTC
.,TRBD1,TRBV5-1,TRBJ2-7,CASSPTRTGRPYEQYF,TGCGCCAGCAGCCCGACAAGGACAGGGAGACCCTACGAGCAGTACTTC
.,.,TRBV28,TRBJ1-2,CASSLFGGYGYTF,TGTGCCAGCAGTTTATTCGGTGGCTATGGCTACACCTTC
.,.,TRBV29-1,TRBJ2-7,CSVGGGLSGYEQYF,TGCAGCGTAGGGGGTGGACTCAGTGGGTACGAGCAGTACTTC
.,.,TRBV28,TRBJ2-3,CASRHAGALDTQYF,TGTGCCAGCAGGCACGCGGGGGCATTAGATACGCAGTATTTT
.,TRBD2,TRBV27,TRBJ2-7,CASSLSEPGLAFSSYEQYF,TGTGCCAGCAGTTTATCGGAACCGGGACTAGCGTTTAGCTCCTACGAGCAGTACTTC
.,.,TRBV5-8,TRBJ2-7,CASSLGSGNPYEQYF,TGTGCCAGCAGCTTGGGGTCAGGGAATCCCTACGAGCAGTACTTC
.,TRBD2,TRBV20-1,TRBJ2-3,CSASGGSGTTDTQYF,TGCAGTGCTAGTGGGGGTAGCGGGACAACAGATACGCAGTATTTT
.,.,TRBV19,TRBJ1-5,CASDVNAGPQHF,TGTGCCAGTGACGTTAACGCGGGGCCCCAGCATTTT
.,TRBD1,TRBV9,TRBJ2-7,CASSLNPGQGKYEQYF,TGTGCCAGCAGCCTTAATCCGGGACAGGGAAAGTACGAGCAGTACTTC
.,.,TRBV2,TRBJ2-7,CASSEFPGVEQYF,TGTGCCAGCAGTGAATTCCCGGGTGTGGAGCAGTACTTC
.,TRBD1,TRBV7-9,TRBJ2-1,CASTTDRAYSYNEQFF,TGTGCCAGCACGACGGACAGGGCATACTCCTACAATGAGCAGTTCTTC
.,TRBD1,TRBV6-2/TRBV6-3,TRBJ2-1,CASSYQGQAYNEQFF,TGTGCCAGCAGTTATCAGGGACAGGCCTACAATGAGCAGTTCTTC
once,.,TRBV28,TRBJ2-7,CASSRPYEQYF,TGTGCCAGCAGTCGTCCCTACGAGCAGTACTTC
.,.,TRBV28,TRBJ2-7,CASTRAYEQYF,TGTGCCAGCACCCGGGCCTACGAGCAGTACTTC
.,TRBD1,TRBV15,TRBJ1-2,CATSRDREANYGYTF,TGTGCCACCAGCCGGGACAGGGAGGCTAACTATGGCTACACCTTC
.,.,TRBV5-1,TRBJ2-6,CASSQDGLPSGANVLTF,TGCGCCAGCAGCCAGGACGGACTTCCCTCTGGGGCCAACGTCCTGACTTTC
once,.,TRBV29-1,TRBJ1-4,CSVEGGTNEKLFF,TGCAGCGTTGAGGGGGGAACTAATGAAAAACTGTTTTTT
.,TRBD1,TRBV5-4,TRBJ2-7,CASSSPTGQGNWEQYF,TGTGCCAGCAGCTCACCCACGGGACAGGGAAATTGGGAGCAGTACTTC
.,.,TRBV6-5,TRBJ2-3,CASSYSRFSTDTQYF,TGTGCCAGCAGTTACTCGCGATTCAGCACAGATACGCAGTATTTT
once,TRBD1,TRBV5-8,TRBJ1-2,CASSLRPGQGLVVNTF,TGTGCCAGCAGCCTACGACCGGGACAGGGGTTGGTTGTAAACACCTTC
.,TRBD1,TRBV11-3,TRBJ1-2,CASSLDGTGYGYTF,TGTGCCAGCAGCTTAGATGGGACAGGCTATGGCTACACCTTC
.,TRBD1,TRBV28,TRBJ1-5,CASSLGSTGLTLQPQHF,TGTGCCAGCAGTTTGGGTTCGACAGGGTTAACTTTACAGCCCCAGCATTTT
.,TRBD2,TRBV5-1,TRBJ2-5,CASSLGWGGSETQYF,TGCGCCAGCAGCCTGGGCTGGGGGGGGTCGGAGACCCAGTACTTC
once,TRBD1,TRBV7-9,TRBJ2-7,CASSPQTGIRGQYF,TGTGCCAGCAGCCCGCAGACAGGGATTAGGGGGCAGTACTTC
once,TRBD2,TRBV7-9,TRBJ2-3,CASSSGTSETDTQYF,TGTGCCAGCAGCTCGGGGACTAGCGAGACAGATACGCAGTATTTT
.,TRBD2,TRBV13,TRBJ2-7,CASSLFRAGESYF,TGTGCCAGCAGCTTATTCCGGGCGGGAGAATCGTACTTC
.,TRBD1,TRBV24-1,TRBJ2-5,CATSERQGLRKRQETQYF,TGTGCCACCAGTGAGAGACAGGGGCTTAGGAAGAGACAGGAGACCCAGTACTTC
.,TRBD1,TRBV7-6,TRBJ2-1,CASSLEARDRGNEQFF,TGTGCCAGCAGCTTAGAGGCCCGGGACAGGGGCAATGAGCAGTTCTTC
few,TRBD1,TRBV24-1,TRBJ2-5,CATSDRDRGGETQYF,TGTGCCACCAGTGACCGGGACAGGGGAGGCGAGACCCAGTACTTC
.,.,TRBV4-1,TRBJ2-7,CASSQDQGAGYSYEQYF,TGCGCCAGCAGCCAAGATCAGGGTGCGGGGTACTCCTACGAGCAGTACTTC
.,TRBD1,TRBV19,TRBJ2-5,CASSKTGTGTETQYF,TGTGCCAGTAGCAAGACCGGGACAGGGACGGAGACCCAGTACTTC
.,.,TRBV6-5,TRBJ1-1,CASKKRGENTEAFF,TGTGCCAGCAAAAAGCGGGGGGAGAACACTGAAGCTTTCTTT
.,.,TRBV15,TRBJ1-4,CATSNINLGHNEKLFF,TGTGCCACCAGCAATATTAATCTGGGACATAATGAAAAACTGTTTTTT